Shown below are 10 T cell receptor beta chains from a single sample sequenced in a study of CD8+CD57+ T cells in acquired aplastic anemia. An expansion of CD8+CD57+ cells by flow cytometry had been shown in patients chosen for sequencing. Investigators profiled TCR beta VDJ and CDR3 from genomic DNA template. Via MiXCR, TCRdb re-called the reads, giving one row per CDR3 protein. The sample includes more than 250,000 distinct CDR3 sequences, 82% seen only once; the top ten take about two fifths. What was sequenced was sorted CD4+, CD8+, or CD8+CD57+ T cells (not recorded which) from PBMCs. The receptor set was obtained from a human donor with aplastic anemia.

This clonotype appeared many times. The rearrangement joins TRBV15 to TRBJ2-3; TRBD2 aligns across 10 bases. V gave up 4 bases and J gave up 4 bases; unmatched junction bases: 2. Germline loops: CDR1 LNHNV, CDR2 YYDKDF (reference sequence). The CDR3 is 14 amino acids. CDR3 loop: CATSIAGGPDTQYF. The CDR3 region has the DNA TGTGCCACCAGCATAGCGGGAGGTCCAGATACGCAGTATTTT.

V usage is TRBV24-1 and J usage is TRBJ1-2; D remains ambiguous. CDR3 length: 15 residues. V was pared by 2 bases and J by 0 bases, with 9 bases between. CDR1 is KGHDR, CDR2 SFDVKD, per germline. The CDR3, as DNA: TGTGCCACCAGTGATTCCGGTGACTCTAACTATGGCTACACCTTC. Its protein is CATSDSGDSNYGYTF.

The rearrangement uses TRBV7-9 and TRBJ1-1; unclear D gene. Trimming removed 1 base from V and 13 bases from J, with 19 bases in between. CDR3 length equals 14 residues. CDR1 and CDR2 from the germline V gene are SEHNR and FQNEAQ (reference sequence). The CDR3 sequence is CASSLVPGEPFVFF. The CDR3 nucleotides are TGTGCCAGCAGCTTAGTACCCGGGGAGCCTTTTGTTTTCTTT.

This clonotype was recorded at least ten times. The junction shows a germline mismatch at one end, possibly a read error. The J gene is TRBJ2-1, the V gene TRBV7-2; D may be TRBD1 (6 bases). The germline V gene encodes CDR1 SGHTA and CDR2 FQGNSA. The CDR3 length is 13 residues. The CDR3 loop reads CASSQSGQNEQFF. Here the CDR3 DNA reads TGCGCCAGCAGCCAATCAGGACAGAATGAGCAGTTCTTC. The full variable domain, rest sourced from reference TRBV7-2 and TRBJ2-1, is GAGVSQSPSNKVTEKGKDVELRCDPISGHTALYWYRQSLGQGLEFLIYFQGNSAPDKSGLPSDRFSAERTGGSVSTLTIQRTQQEDSAVYLCASSQSGQNEQFFGPGTRLTVL.

The J gene is TRBJ2-3, the V gene TRBV10-2; TRBD2 agrees at 8 bases. Germline CDR1 WSHSY, CDR2 SAAADI. The CDR3 contains 17 residues. With V trimmed by 4 bases and J by 0 bases, 9 bases remained unmatched. The CDR3 nucleotides are TGCGCCAGCAGTGGTACCAGCGGGGGCGGGAGCACAGATACGCAGTATTTT. Its translation is CASSGTSGGGSTDTQYF.

To note about this clonotype: This CDR3 fails to terminate in the conserved phenylalanine or tryptophan, so it likely reflects a read error. The gene calls are TRBV7-9 and TRBJ2-3; D is tentatively TRBD1 or TRBD2 (6 bases each). The V end was cut by 8 bases, the J end by 8 bases, with 17 bases between. The CDR3 totals 13 residues. Germline values: CDR1 SEHNR, CDR2 FQNEAQ (reference sequence). CDR3 in amino acids: CASGVGGNVTQYS. CDR3 DNA sequence: TGTGCCAGCGGCGTCGGGGGCAATGTTACGCAGTATTCT.

The rearrangement links TRBV9 to TRBJ2-7, with D perhaps matching TRBD2 (5 bases). The J call may not be correct, given that the DNA end is closer to TRBJ2-4. Germline V gives CDR1 SGDLS, CDR2 YYNGEE. CDR3 size: 12 residues. This CDR3 is CASGRAGHIQYF. DNA of the CDR3: TGTGCCAGCGGGAGAGCTGGGCACATTCAGTACTTC.

By share of the sample, this clonotype is large (0.1 to 1%). V gene TRBV7-6 combines with J gene TRBJ2-3; D remains ambiguous. The CDR3 loop spans 13 amino acids. The germline V gene has CDR1 SGHVS and CDR2 FNYEAQ. Trimming shortened V by 0 bases and J by 2 bases, and 3 bases separated the two germline ends. The CDR3 DNA follows: TGTGCCAGCAGCTTAGCCCCCACAGATACGCAGTATTTT. It specifies CASSLAPTDTQYF.

The chain is built from TRBV7-6 and TRBJ2-1; unclear D gene. V lost 3 bases and J lost 13, with 25 bases in between. The germline CDR1 and CDR2 sequences are SGHVS and FNYEAQ. The CDR3 has 16 amino acids. The CDR3 DNA follows: TGTGCCAGCAGCTTGCGTTCCTATAATTCACGCCTCCACCAGTTCTTC. This codes for CASSLRSYNSRLHQFF.

This sequence joins TRBV7-7 and TRBJ2-3; D is possibly TRBD1 or TRBD2 (6 bases each). Per germline, CDR1 SSHAT and CDR2 FNYEAQ (reference sequence). This CDR3 has 13 residues. CDR3 sequence: CARGDGGTEPQYF. Written as DNA, the CDR3 is TGTGCTCGCGGGGACGGGGGCACAGAACCGCAGTATTTT.